What follows are 6 T cell receptor beta chains derived from one specimen sequenced in a study of T cell repertoires in ileal Crohn's disease. Time point denoted: neoterminal ileum biopsy at postoperative endoscopy, about 6 months after surgery. Using immunoSEQ multiplex PCR, the repertoire was profiled, and TCRdb retains in-frame clones only, with some absent. The table lists fewer than 15,000 clones, over 70% of them singletons. The sequenced sample was ileal tissue. These receptor sequences come from an adult with Crohn's disease.

The chain is built from TRBV19 and TRBJ2-7; D remains unclear. V was shortened by 6 bases and J by 3 bases, with 15 bases between the two germline ends. This CDR3 contains 14 residues. Germline-derived CDR1 and CDR2 are LNHDA and SQIVND (reference sequence). In DNA form, the CDR3 reads TGTGCCAGTAGCCCGGGCAGGTCTTACTACGAGCAGTACTTC. This gives the protein CASSPGRSYYEQYF.

This clone has a single count. The chain employs TRBV5-4 and TRBJ2-7, with 9 bases aligning to TRBD1. Trimming took 4 bases from V and 6 from J; bases not matched to a gene: 5. The CDR3 runs 13 residues. Germline V gene lookup returns CDR1 SGHNT and CDR2 YYREEE (reference sequence). CDR3 region: CASSGTGFGEQYF. The CDR3, as DNA: TGTGCCAGCAGCGGGACAGGGTTCGGCGAGCAGTACTTC.

CDR3 amino acids: CASSFVGETQYF. CDR3 nucleotide sequence: TGTGCCAGCAGCTTTGTTGGGGAGACCCAGTACTTC. The rearrangement uses TRBV7-2 and TRBJ2-5, with D unresolved. The CDR3 runs to 12 residues. The germline V and J ends were trimmed by 3 bases and 5 bases, with 7 bases remaining between them. Germline CDR1 SGHTA, CDR2 FQGNSA. The variable domain in full, with the rest retrieved from reference TRBV7-2 and TRBJ2-5, is GAGVSQSPSNKVTEKGKDVELRCDPISGHTALYWYRQSLGQGLEFLIYFQGNSAPDKSGLPSDRFSAERTGGSVSTLTIQRTQQEDSAVYLCASSFVGETQYFGPGTRLLVL.

The chain recombines TRBV13 with TRBJ2-2; D is undetermined. The germline V and J ends were trimmed by 5 bases and 5 bases, with 12 bases remaining between them. Germline CDR1 is PRHDT and CDR2 is FYEKMQ (reference sequence). There are 14 residues in the CDR3. CDR3 residues: CASSLGRMTGELFF. CDR3 DNA sequence: TGTGCCAGCAGCCTTGGACGGATGACCGGGGAGCTGTTTTTT.

The chain is built from TRBV30 and TRBJ1-3; 8 bases are a match to TRBD1. Germline CDR1 and CDR2: GTSNPN and SVGIG (reference sequence). The CDR3 contains 14 residues. J gave up 0 bases and V 2 bases, and 0 bases lay outside the gene matches. The CDR3 nucleotides are TGTGCCTGGAGTACAGGGGGCTCTGGAAACACCATATATTTT. Protein sequence: CAWSTGGSGNTIYF.

The gene calls are TRBV9 and TRBJ2-5; 9 bases fit TRBD2. CDR1 is SGDLS and CDR2 is YYNGEE in the germline V gene. The V and J ends lost 3 bases and 3 bases, in that order; junction bases with no gene match: 0. The CDR3 loop spans 13 amino acids. CDR3 sequence (DNA): TGTGCCAGCAGCGGACTAGCGGAAGAGACCCAGTACTTC. As protein: CASSGLAEETQYF.